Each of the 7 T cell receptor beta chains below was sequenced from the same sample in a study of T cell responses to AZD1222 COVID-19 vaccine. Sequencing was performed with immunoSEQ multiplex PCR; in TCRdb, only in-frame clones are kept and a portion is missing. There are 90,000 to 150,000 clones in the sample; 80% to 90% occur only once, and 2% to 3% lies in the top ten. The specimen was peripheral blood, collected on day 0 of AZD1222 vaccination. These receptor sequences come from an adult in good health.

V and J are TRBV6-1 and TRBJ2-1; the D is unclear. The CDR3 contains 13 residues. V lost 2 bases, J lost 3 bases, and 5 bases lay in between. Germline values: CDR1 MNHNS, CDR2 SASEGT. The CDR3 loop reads CASSEFFYNEQFF. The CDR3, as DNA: TGTGCCAGCAGTGAATTTTTCTACAATGAGCAGTTCTTC.

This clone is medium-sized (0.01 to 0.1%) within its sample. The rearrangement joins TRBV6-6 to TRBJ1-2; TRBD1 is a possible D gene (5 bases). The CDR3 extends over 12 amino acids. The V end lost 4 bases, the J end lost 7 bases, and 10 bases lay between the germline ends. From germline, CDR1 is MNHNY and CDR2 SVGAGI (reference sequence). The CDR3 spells CASSWEGTGYTF. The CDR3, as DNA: TGTGCCAGCAGTTGGGAGGGGACTGGCTACACCTTC.

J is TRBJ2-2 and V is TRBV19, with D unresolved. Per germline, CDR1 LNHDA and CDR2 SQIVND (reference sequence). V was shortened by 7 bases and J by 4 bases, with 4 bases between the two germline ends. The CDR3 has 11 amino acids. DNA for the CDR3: TGTGCCAGTACCTCCACCGGGGAGCTGTTTTTT. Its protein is CASTSTGELFF.

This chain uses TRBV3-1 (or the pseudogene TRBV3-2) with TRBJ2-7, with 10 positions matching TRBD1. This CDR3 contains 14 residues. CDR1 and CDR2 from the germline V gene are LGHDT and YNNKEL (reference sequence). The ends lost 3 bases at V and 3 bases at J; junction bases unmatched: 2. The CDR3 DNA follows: TGTGCCAGCAGCCAGGGACAGGGGTTCTACGAGCAGTACTTC. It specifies CASSQGQGFYEQYF.

CDR3 protein: CAWNVAGSSGEQYF. The CDR3 DNA follows: TGTGCCTGGAACGTTGCGGGGAGTTCGGGCGAGCAGTACTTC. The chain is built from TRBV30 and TRBJ2-7; D perhaps matches TRBD2 (6 bases). The CDR3 runs to 14 residues. V was pared by 4 bases and J by 6 bases, with 19 bases between. In germline, CDR1 is GTSNPN, CDR2 SVGIG (reference sequence).

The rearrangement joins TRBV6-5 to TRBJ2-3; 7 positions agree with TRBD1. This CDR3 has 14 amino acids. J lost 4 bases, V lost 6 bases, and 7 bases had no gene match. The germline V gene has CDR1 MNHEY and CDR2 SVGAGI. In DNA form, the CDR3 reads TGTGCCAGCAGCCAGCTTCAGGGGGCAGATACGCAGTATTTT. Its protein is CASSQLQGADTQYF.

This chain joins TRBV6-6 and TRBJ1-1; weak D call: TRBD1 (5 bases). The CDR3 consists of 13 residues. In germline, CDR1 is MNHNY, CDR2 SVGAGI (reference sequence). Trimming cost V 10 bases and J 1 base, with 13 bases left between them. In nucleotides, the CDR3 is TGTGCCAACGCTCCAGGGACGAACACTGAAGCTTTCTTT. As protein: CANAPGTNTEAFF.